The next 17 T cell receptor beta chains were all read from a single sample in a study of control samples from healthy donors and cancer patients. TCRdb's copy holds only in-frame clones and misses some; the assay was immunoSEQ multiplex PCR. Of some 160,000 clones listed, 89% are singletons. The sample taken for sequencing was blood. Receptors originate from a man younger than 45 in good health.

The chain combines TRBV4-3 with TRBJ1-3; D is unresolved. The V and J ends lost 0 bases and 0 bases respectively, with 12 bases between them. Germline lookup yields CDR1 LGHNA and CDR2 YSLEER. This CDR3 region has 17 residues. DNA of the CDR3: TGCGCCAGCAGCCAAGATCTGGTAGTCCCCTCTGGAAACACCATATATTTT. This sequence encodes CASSQDLVVPSGNTIYF.

The genes are TRBV7-8 and TRBJ1-1; no reliable D call. With 1 base removed from V and 6 bases from J, the gap between germline ends came to 12 bases. This CDR3 is built from 14 residues. The germline gives CDR1 SGHVS, CDR2 FQNEAQ. The CDR3 region is CASSLEVRESEAFF. CDR3 DNA sequence: TGTGCCAGCAGCTTAGAGGTCCGGGAATCTGAAGCTTTCTTT. Combining the CDR3 with reference TRBV7-8 and TRBJ1-1 gives the whole variable domain GAGVSQSPRYKVAKRGQDVALRCDPISGHVSLFWYQQALGQGPEFLTYFQNEAQLDKSGLPSDRFFAERPEGSVSTLKIQRTQQEDSAVYLCASSLEVRESEAFFGQGTRLTVV.

V and J are TRBV27 and TRBJ1-2; TRBD1 matches at 9 bases. This CDR3 is built from 15 residues. Trimming at V came to 5 bases and at J to 7 bases, leaving 11 bases not matched to a gene. Germline CDR1 MNHEY, CDR2 SMNVEV (reference sequence). This chain's CDR3 is CASSPGQGRGSGYTF. Here the CDR3 DNA reads TGTGCCAGCAGTCCCGGACAGGGGAGGGGGTCTGGCTACACCTTC.

The genes are TRBV19 and TRBJ1-4, with 8 positions matching TRBD1. The V gene's germline CDR1 is LNHDA and CDR2 SQIVND (reference sequence). The CDR3 runs 17 residues. The J segment lost 0 bases and the V segment lost 3 bases, leaving 6 bases of the junction unmatched. CDR3 sequence reads: CASSIWTGSTTNEKLFF. In DNA, the CDR3 is TGTGCCAGTAGTATTTGGACAGGGAGTACAACTAATGAAAAACTGTTTTTT.

The rearrangement joins TRBV11-3 to TRBJ2-5, with 11 bases matching TRBD1. With 5 bases clipped from V and 2 bases from J, the junction kept 10 bases outside the gene matches. Germline loops: CDR1 SGHNT, CDR2 YENEEA. The CDR3 is made up of 17 amino acids. CDR3 coding DNA: TGTGCCAGCAGCCCAGGAGGACAGGGGGCCTTACAAGAGACCCAGTACTTC. This codes for CASSPGGQGALQETQYF.

V is TRBV6-2 or TRBV6-3 and J is TRBJ2-7; 16 nucleotides align to TRBD2. Germline values: CDR1 MNHEY, CDR2 SVGEGT. The CDR3 loop spans 19 amino acids. V gave up 4 bases and J gave up 3 bases; unmatched junction bases: 12. CDR3 nucleotides: TGTGCCAGCAGTTTCCCCCTAGGGACTAGCGGGAGGGCCGTCTACGAGCAGTACTTC. It specifies CASSFPLGTSGRAVYEQYF.

The gene calls are TRBV4-1 and TRBJ1-5; D is possibly TRBD1 (5 bases). Between the trimmed V and J ends, which lost 6 bases and 5 bases, there was a span of 20 bases. The germline CDR1 and CDR2 sequences are MGHRA and YSYEKL. This CDR3 spans 16 amino acids. CDR3 loop: CASRSVQGSAYQPQHF. CDR3 DNA: TGCGCCAGCAGGAGCGTGCAGGGATCCGCGTATCAGCCCCAGCATTTT.

This sequence joins TRBV7-6 and TRBJ2-5, with D perhaps matching TRBD2 (5 bases). The germline V gene has CDR1 SGHVS and CDR2 FNYEAQ. The V and J ends lost 7 bases and 9 bases respectively, with 18 bases between them. CDR3 length equals 13 residues. The CDR3 sequence is CASIPTGVSAQYF. CDR3 sequence (DNA): TGTGCCAGCATCCCGACCGGGGTTTCGGCCCAGTACTTC. Drawing the rest from reference TRBV7-6 and TRBJ2-5, the complete variable domain is GAGVSQSPRYKVTKRGQDVALRCDPISGHVSLYWYRQALGQGPEFLTYFNYEAQQDKSGLPNDRFSAERPEGSISTLTIQRTEQRDSAMYRCASIPTGVSAQYFGPGTRLLVL.

The chain carries TRBV7-9 and TRBJ1-4; D call uncertain. V shed 5 bases and J shed 7 bases, with 8 bases lying between them. From germline, CDR1 is SEHNR and CDR2 FQNEAQ (reference sequence). The CDR3 has 12 amino acids. The CDR3 loop reads CASSLEGEKLFF. In DNA form, the CDR3 reads TGTGCCAGCAGCCTAGAGGGTGAAAAACTGTTTTTT.

This chain joins TRBV15 and TRBJ2-2; D gene ambiguous. Germline lookup yields CDR1 LNHNV and CDR2 YYDKDF (reference sequence). This CDR3 comprises 16 residues. The ends were cut back, 8 bases at V and 6 bases at J, with 22 bases in the middle. The CDR3 reads CATSRVAVAGPGELFF. The CDR3 DNA sequence: TGTGCCACCTCACGAGTGGCAGTCGCAGGCCCCGGGGAGCTGTTTTTT.

The V and J genes are TRBV19 and TRBJ1-5, with 9 bases matching TRBD1. The germline V gene has CDR1 LNHDA and CDR2 SQIVND (reference sequence). The J segment lost 7 bases and the V segment lost 3 bases, leaving 7 bases of the junction unmatched. The CDR3 is 15 amino acids. The CDR3 loop is CASSIRQGVGQPQHF. CDR3 nucleotide sequence: TGTGCCAGTAGTATCCGACAGGGGGTAGGGCAGCCCCAGCATTTT.

The chain uses TRBV29-1 and TRBJ1-2; 9 bases are shared with TRBD1. This CDR3 has 13 amino acids. V was pared by 2 bases and J by 6 bases, with 4 bases of the junction left unmatched. Germline CDR1 and CDR2: SQVTM and ANQGSEA. In DNA, the CDR3 is TGCAGCGTTGAACCGGGACAGGGAAATGGCTACACCTTC. Its translation is CSVEPGQGNGYTF.

The chain joins TRBV19 to TRBJ1-5; D ambiguous. Germline V gene sequence: CDR1 LNHDA, CDR2 SQIVND (reference sequence). The CDR3 has 15 residues. V lost 4 bases and J lost 0, with 10 bases in between. The CDR3 bases are TGTGCCAGTAGTAGGGAAGTCGATAGCAATCAGCCCCAGCATTTT. Protein: CASSREVDSNQPQHF.

The V gene is TRBV4-3, the J gene TRBJ2-2, with D perhaps matching TRBD2 (5 bases). CDR3 length: 15 residues. The germline CDR1 and CDR2 sequences are LGHNA and YSLEER. Trimming removed 1 base from V and 4 bases from J, with 10 bases in between. For the CDR3, the DNA is TGCGCCAGCAGCCAAGCGCAGGACTTCACCGGGGAGCTGTTTTTT. This gives the protein CASSQAQDFTGELFF.

This chain links TRBV5-4 with TRBJ2-3, with 16 bases aligning to TRBD2. The CDR3 loop spans 16 amino acids. The germline gives CDR1 SGHNT, CDR2 YYREEE (reference sequence). V was pared by 4 bases and J by 5 bases, with 4 bases of the junction left unmatched. The CDR3 DNA sequence: TGTGCCAGCAGCACCGGGACTAGCGGGGGGGGAGATACGCAGTATTTT. This gives the protein CASSTGTSGGGDTQYF.

The CDR3 DNA reads TGTGCCAGCAGCCCGACAGGGTATAATTCACCCCTCCACTTT. Protein sequence: CASSPTGYNSPLHF. The chain couples TRBV28 to TRBJ1-6; 7 bases are a match to TRBD1. Germline V gene data show CDR1 as MDHEN and CDR2 as SYDVKM. The CDR3 contains 14 residues. The V gene end was trimmed by 6 bases and the J gene end by 4 bases; junction bases not matched to a gene: 3.

This clone was seen only once. The chain combines TRBV11-3 with TRBJ1-1; D gene uncertain. CDR1 and CDR2 from the germline V gene are SGHNT and YENEEA. The CDR3 runs 13 residues. Between the trimmed V and J ends, which lost 5 bases and 8 bases, there was a span of 15 bases. This CDR3 reads CASSPDVGREAFF. The CDR3 coding sequence is TGTGCCAGCAGCCCAGACGTGGGCAGAGAAGCTTTCTTT.